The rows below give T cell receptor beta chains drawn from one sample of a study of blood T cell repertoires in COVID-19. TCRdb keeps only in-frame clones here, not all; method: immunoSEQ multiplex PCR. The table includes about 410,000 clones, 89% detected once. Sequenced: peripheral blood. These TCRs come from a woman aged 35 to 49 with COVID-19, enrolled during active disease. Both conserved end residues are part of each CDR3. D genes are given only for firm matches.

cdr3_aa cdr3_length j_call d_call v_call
CASSPNRRGWVQPQHF 16 TRBJ1-5 NA TRBV19
CASSSQREAQHF 12 TRBJ1-5 NA TRBV28
CASSELPQGTEAFF 14 TRBJ1-1 TRBD1 TRBV5-5
CASSQGPPGQGEAYNSPLHF 20 TRBJ1-6 TRBD1 TRBV4-3
CASSFPGSYGYTF 13 TRBJ1-2 NA TRBV7-9
CASSLVTGKRWESETQYF 18 TRBJ2-5 TRBD1 TRBV7-8
CASSSGTGDSPLHF 14 TRBJ1-6 TRBD1 TRBV5-1
CASSQIYKGWAKNIQYF 17 TRBJ2-4 NA TRBV3-1/TRBV3-2
CASNSDRAPLAYGYTF 16 TRBJ1-2 TRBD1 TRBV7-9
CASSPNAPGTGITGELFF 18 TRBJ2-2 TRBD1 TRBV7-9
CASSLVEWGLGYTF 14 TRBJ1-2 NA TRBV7-2
CASRPGRVGNQPQHF 15 TRBJ1-5 NA TRBV6-5
CASSSQRTSGTDTQYF 16 TRBJ2-3 TRBD2 TRBV9
CASSVGSPNLNTEAFF 16 TRBJ1-1 NA TRBV9
CATTPGQQYGYTF 13 TRBJ1-2 TRBD1 TRBV6-6
CASSLAPRGPANQPQHF 17 TRBJ1-5 NA TRBV5-1
CASSGASGSTYEQYF 15 TRBJ2-7 TRBD2 TRBV9
CASSIRDRGNQPQHF 15 TRBJ1-5 TRBD1 TRBV19
CASSYSWGKVETQYF 15 TRBJ2-5 NA TRBV6-5
CASSAKVSPGDIQYF 15 TRBJ2-4 NA TRBV25-1
CASSPGLAGGGNEQFF 16 TRBJ2-1 TRBD2 TRBV5-8
CASSLRAGGNYGYTF 15 TRBJ1-2 TRBD1 TRBV5-6
CASSIGEWGQGASGANVLTF 20 TRBJ2-6 TRBD1 TRBV19
CASSSGLGQYSNQPQHF 17 TRBJ1-5 TRBD1 TRBV7-2
CASSQDPVNQPQHF 14 TRBJ1-5 NA TRBV4-3
CASSLHRVPETQYF 14 TRBJ2-5 NA TRBV7-2
CASRPTGGAHYGYTF 15 TRBJ1-2 TRBD1 TRBV6-5
CASSQTGGRETQYF 14 TRBJ2-5 TRBD1 TRBV13
CASSPTTYEGYTF 13 TRBJ1-2 NA TRBV4-2
CASSLWGVGNQPQHF 15 TRBJ1-5 NA TRBV7-2
CASSARPTGANTEAFF 16 TRBJ1-1 TRBD1 TRBV11-2
CASSPEASNEKLFF 14 TRBJ1-4 NA TRBV5-4
CASSLRRAPWEQYF 14 TRBJ2-7 NA TRBV14
CASSPSGAGYEQYF 14 TRBJ2-7 TRBD2 TRBV28
CASSQEGSQPQHF 13 TRBJ1-5 NA TRBV6-4
CASSQDPQRTGTNYGYTF 18 TRBJ1-2 TRBD1 TRBV14
CASSWDSSSYEQYF 14 TRBJ2-7 NA TRBV6-2/TRBV6-3
CASYSGTAGYTF 12 TRBJ1-2 NA TRBV10-2
CAILDRLNYGYTF 13 TRBJ1-2 TRBD1 TRBV28
CASSHVTLGTSGSYEQYF 18 TRBJ2-7 TRBD2 TRBV4-3
CASSFLPGGTLNTGELFF 18 TRBJ2-2 TRBD2 TRBV27
CASRDAWGQPQHF 13 TRBJ1-5 NA TRBV28